The text below deals with one T cell receptor beta chain. Other DNA sequences in the sample encode the same CDR3. This sample stems from a study of blood T cell repertoires in COVID-19. Study overall: COVID-19 samples from acute and convalescent phases originated in the United States, Italy and Spain. PBMCs, B-cell-depleted T cells, or T cells were the source of the cDNA or gDNA that made up the material.

Under the authors' procedure: The assay estimated nucleated cells by amplifying reference gene primers. Method: immunoSEQ multiplex PCR; TCRdb's copy keeps in-frame clones and lacks some. V and J calls and clone size are as listed in that table; D and trimming were resolved from the DNA. Among around 140,000 clones listed, about 80% were seen once. Sequences were obtained from peripheral blood. This TCR came from a woman aged 60 to 75 with acute or convalescent COVID-19.

The CDR3: CASRDTGNYGYTF. CDR3 sequence (DNA): TGTGCCAGCAGGGATACAGGGAACTATGGCTACACCTTC. V usage is TRBV2 and J usage is TRBJ1-2; TRBD1 might be the D (6 bases). The CDR3 is 13 residues long. The germline V gene has CDR1 SNHLY and CDR2 FYNNEI. Trimming removed 6 bases from V and 2 bases from J, with 10 bases in between.